The source of this T cell receptor beta chain is a study of CD8+CD57+ T cells in acquired aplastic anemia. Deletions cut 5 bases from V and 3 bases from J, with 12 bases between. From germline, CDR1 is SEHNR and CDR2 FQNEAQ (reference sequence). This CDR3 region has 14 residues. In its sample, this clonotype was seen many times. Genomic DNA constituted the template upon which TCR beta VDJ and CDR3 profiling was performed. TCRdb independently ran MiXCR on the reads; one entry per CDR3 protein. Here the sample spans about 220,000 distinct CDR3 sequences, roughly 35% being singletons. This sequence originates from a human donor in good health, serving as a control. The sample taken for sequencing was sorted CD4+, CD8+, or CD8+CD57+ T cells (not recorded which) from PBMCs. The V gene is TRBV7-9, the J gene TRBJ2-3; maybe TRBD2 (7 bases). CDR3 loop: CASSGGAGTDTQYF. CDR3 sequence (DNA): TGTGCCAGCAGCGGGGGGGCAGGTACAGATACGCAGTATTTT.